This T cell receptor (beta chain) came from a study of cytomegalovirus exposure and HLA in healthy donors. Whole-study context: Some 85 million unique TCRs, all from HLA-typed donors, were included in an early release of the data. Among the approximately 400 genotyped donors, 81% were placed in the Caucasian-associated ancestry cluster.

The CDR3 is made up of 16 amino acids. V lost 1 base, J lost 1 base, and 12 bases lay in between. In germline, CDR1 is MGHDK, CDR2 SYGVNS. In the PCR, 60 Vbeta and 13 Jbeta primers were used. This table comes from immunoSEQ multiplex PCR, and its TCRdb copy is limited to in-frame clones, with some not included. The sample carries about 130,000 clones, about 70% recorded once. The sequenced sample consisted of PBMCs. V usage is TRBV25-1 and J usage is TRBJ2-3, with D tentatively TRBD1 (5 bases). This TCR came from a woman aged 55-75 years in good health and CMV-seropositive. CDR3 in DNA: TGTGCCAGCAGTGAATCCCCAGGGCTGGGCACAGATACGCAGTATTTT. As protein: CASSESPGLGTDTQYF.